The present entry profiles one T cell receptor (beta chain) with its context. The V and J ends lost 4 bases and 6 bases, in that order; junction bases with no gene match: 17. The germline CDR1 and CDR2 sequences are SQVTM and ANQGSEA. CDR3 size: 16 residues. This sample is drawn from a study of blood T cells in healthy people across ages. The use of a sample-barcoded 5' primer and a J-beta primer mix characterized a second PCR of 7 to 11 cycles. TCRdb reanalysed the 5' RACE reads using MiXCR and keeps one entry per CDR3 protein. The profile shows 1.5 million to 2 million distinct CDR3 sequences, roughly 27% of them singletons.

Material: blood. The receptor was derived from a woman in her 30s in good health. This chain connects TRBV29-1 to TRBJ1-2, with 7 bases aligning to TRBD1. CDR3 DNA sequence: TGCAGCGTTGCGGTCAATTGGGGTGACAGGGTGAATGGCTACACCTTC. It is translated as CSVAVNWGDRVNGYTF.